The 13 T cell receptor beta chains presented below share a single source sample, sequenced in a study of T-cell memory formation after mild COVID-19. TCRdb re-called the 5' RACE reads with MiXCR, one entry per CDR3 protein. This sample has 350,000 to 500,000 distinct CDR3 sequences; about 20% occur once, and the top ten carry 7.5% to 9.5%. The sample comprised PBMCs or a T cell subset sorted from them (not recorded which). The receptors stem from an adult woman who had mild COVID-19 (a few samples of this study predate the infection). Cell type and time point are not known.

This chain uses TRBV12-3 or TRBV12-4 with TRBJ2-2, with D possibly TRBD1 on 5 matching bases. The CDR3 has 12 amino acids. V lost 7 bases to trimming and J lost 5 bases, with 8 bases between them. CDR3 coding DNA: TGTGCCAGCATGACAGAAACCGGGGAGCTGTTTTTT. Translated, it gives CASMTETGELFF.

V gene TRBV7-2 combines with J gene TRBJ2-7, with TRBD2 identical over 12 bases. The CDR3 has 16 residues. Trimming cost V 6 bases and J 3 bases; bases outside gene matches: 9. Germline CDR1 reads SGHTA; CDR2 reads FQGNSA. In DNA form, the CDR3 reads TGTGCCAGCAGTTCAATTCCGGGACTAGCGGGCTACGAGCAGTACTTC. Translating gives CASSSIPGLAGYEQYF.

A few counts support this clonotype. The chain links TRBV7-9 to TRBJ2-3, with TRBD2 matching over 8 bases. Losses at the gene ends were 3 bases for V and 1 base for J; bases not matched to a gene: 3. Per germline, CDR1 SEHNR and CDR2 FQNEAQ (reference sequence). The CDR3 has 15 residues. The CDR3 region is CASSFPLAGTDTQYF. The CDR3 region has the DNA TGTGCCAGCAGCTTTCCACTAGCGGGCACAGATACGCAGTATTTT.

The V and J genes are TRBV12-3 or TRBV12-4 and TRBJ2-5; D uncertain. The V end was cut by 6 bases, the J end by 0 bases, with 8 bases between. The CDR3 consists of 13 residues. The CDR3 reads CASRDGYQETQYF. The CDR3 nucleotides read TGTGCCAGCAGAGACGGGTACCAAGAGACCCAGTACTTC.

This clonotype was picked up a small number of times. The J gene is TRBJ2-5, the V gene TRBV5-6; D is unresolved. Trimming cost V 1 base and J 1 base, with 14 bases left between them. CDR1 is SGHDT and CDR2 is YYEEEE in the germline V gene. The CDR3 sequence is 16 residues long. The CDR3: CASSLLTGLIQETQYF. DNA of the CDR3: TGTGCCAGCAGCTTGCTTACGGGTTTAATCCAAGAGACCCAGTACTTC.

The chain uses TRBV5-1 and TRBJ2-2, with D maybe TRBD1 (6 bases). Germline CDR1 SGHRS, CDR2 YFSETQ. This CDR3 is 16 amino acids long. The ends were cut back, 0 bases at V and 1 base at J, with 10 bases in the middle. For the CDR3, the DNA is TGCGCCAGCAGCTTGGAAGGGGGATGGAACACCGGGGAGCTGTTTTTT. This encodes CASSLEGGWNTGELFF.

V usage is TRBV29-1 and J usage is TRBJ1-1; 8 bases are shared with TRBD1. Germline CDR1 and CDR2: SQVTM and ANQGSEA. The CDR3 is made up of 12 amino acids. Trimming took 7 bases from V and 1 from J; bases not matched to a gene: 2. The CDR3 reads CSGDRKNTEAFF. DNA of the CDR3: TGCAGCGGGGACAGGAAGAACACTGAAGCTTTCTTT.

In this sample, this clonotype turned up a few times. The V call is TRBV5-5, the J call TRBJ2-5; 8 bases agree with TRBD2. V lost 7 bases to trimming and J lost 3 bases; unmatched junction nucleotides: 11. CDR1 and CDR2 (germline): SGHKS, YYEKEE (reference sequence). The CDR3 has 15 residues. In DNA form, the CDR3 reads TGTGCCAGCTTTCTTCCGAGCGGGGGAAAAGAGACCCAGTACTTC. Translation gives CASFLPSGGKETQYF.

The CDR3 DNA sequence: TGTGCCAGCAGTTACTCCTCGGTTGGAAACGAGCAGTACTTC. Amino acid sequence: CASSYSSVGNEQYF. This chain uses TRBV6-2 or TRBV6-3 with TRBJ2-7; D unclear. The CDR3 has 14 residues. Germline V gene sequence: CDR1 MNHEY, CDR2 SVGEGT. Trimming stripped 0 bases from V and 5 bases from J, with 11 bases between.

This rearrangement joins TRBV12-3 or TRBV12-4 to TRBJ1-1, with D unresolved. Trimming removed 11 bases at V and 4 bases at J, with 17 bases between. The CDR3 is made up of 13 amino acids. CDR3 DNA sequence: TGTGCCTCCCATAGGGCAGGTAGCACTGAAGCTTTCTTT. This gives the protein CASHRAGSTEAFF.

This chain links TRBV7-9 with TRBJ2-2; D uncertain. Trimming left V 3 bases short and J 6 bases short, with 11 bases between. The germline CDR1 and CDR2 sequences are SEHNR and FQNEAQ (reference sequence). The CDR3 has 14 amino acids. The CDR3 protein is CASSFRAHAGELFF. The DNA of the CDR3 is TGTGCCAGCAGCTTCCGGGCCCACGCCGGGGAGCTGTTTTTT.

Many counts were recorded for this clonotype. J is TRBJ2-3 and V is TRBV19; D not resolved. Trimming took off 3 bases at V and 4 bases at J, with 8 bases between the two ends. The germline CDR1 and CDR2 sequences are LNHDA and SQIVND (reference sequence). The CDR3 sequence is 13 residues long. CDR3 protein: CASSIAGADTQYF. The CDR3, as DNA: TGTGCCAGTAGTATTGCCGGTGCAGATACGCAGTATTTT.

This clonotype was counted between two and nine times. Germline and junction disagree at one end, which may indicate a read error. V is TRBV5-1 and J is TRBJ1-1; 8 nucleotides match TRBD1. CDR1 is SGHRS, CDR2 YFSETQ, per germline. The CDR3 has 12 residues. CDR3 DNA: TGCGCCAGCAGCTTGGGGACAGGGATTTTCCTCTTT. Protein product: CASSLGTGIFLF.